This T cell receptor beta chain was found in a study of shared clonotypes between healthy human individuals. Study-wide context: Samples came from a couple of female and a few male donors aged 18 to 49. General study findings and limits: A few donors showed sharing of about 5.5% of naive CD4 clonotypes. With few donors, the genetic and exposure-history diversity represented was limited.

In the authors' workflow: Quality scores were absent from the junction-only immunoSEQ sequences, so filtering differed. Sequenced by immunoSEQ multiplex PCR; TCRdb stores in-frame clones only, minus some. Clonal size and the V and J genes are those of that table, whereas D and trimming came from the DNA. The profile shows approximately 2.5 million clones, around nine tenths of them singletons. The CDR3 sequence is 15 residues long. The germline V gene has CDR1 PRHDT and CDR2 FYEKMQ (reference sequence). V lost 3 bases and J 1 base, leaving 13 bases between the germline ends. With regard to this clone: Its antigen remains unknown.

The sequencing sample was made of naive CD4+ T cells sorted from blood. As for subset: CD45RA+ positively selected. The chain employs TRBV13 and TRBJ2-7, with D maybe TRBD1 (6 bases). The clonotype originates from a young man in good health. DNA for the CDR3: TGTGCCAGCAGCTTTAGCGCCCAGGGGTCCTACGAGCAGTACTTC. Protein: CASSFSAQGSYEQYF. Combining the CDR3 with reference TRBV13 and TRBJ2-7 gives the whole variable domain AAGVIQSPRHLIKEKRETATLKCYPIPRHDTVYWYQQGPGQDPQFLISFYEKMQSDKGSIPDRFSAQQFSDYHSELNMSSLELGDSALYFCASSFSAQGSYEQYFGPGTRLTVT.